The 23 T cell receptor beta chains presented below share a single source sample, sequenced in a study of blood T cell repertoires in COVID-19. Method: immunoSEQ multiplex PCR; TCRdb's copy keeps in-frame clones and lacks some. The data show more than 100,000 clones, roughly 89% seen once. The sequencing input was peripheral blood. The origin of the receptors is a woman aged 55-69 years with COVID-19, enrolled during active disease.

The genes are TRBV19 and TRBJ2-5; D perhaps matches TRBD2 (6 bases). The length of the CDR3 is 14 residues. Germline V gene lookup returns CDR1 LNHDA and CDR2 SQIVND (reference sequence). V was cut by 3 bases and J by 5 bases, with 13 bases left in between. The CDR3 is CASSMEFRGETQYF. DNA of the CDR3: TGTGCCAGTAGTATGGAGTTCCGGGGGGAGACCCAGTACTTC.

There are a few counts of this clone. The chain recombines TRBV5-4 with TRBJ2-2; TRBD1 matches at 10 bases. The CDR3 is 15 amino acids. After removal of 5 bases from V and 4 bases from J, the junction contained 5 bases not matched to a gene. From germline, CDR1 is SGHNT and CDR2 YYREEE (reference sequence). CDR3 nucleotide sequence: TGTGCCAGCAGTCCGGGACAGGGGAGCACCGGGGAGCTGTTTTTT. Amino acid sequence: CASSPGQGSTGELFF.

V and J are TRBV6-2 or TRBV6-3 and TRBJ2-2; the match to TRBD2 covers 11 bases. Germline loops: CDR1 MNHEY, CDR2 SVGEGT. With 4 bases clipped from V and 9 bases from J, the junction kept 19 bases outside the gene matches. The CDR3 spans 19 residues. The CDR3 DNA reads TGTGCCAGCAGTTCGAGATCCACAAATTTAGCGGGGGGGCCGAGGGAGCTGTTTTTT. Translated, it gives CASSSRSTNLAGGPRELFF.

The chain combines TRBV18 with TRBJ2-6; D call uncertain. Germline CDR1 reads KGHSH; CDR2 reads LQKENI. This CDR3 region has 15 residues. Trimming took 4 bases from V and 0 from J, leaving 7 bases between them. CDR3 sequence: CASSLSGSGANVLTF. CDR3 coding DNA: TGTGCCAGCTCACTTTCGGGCTCTGGGGCCAACGTCCTGACTTTC.

A remark on this clone: This sample includes further DNA sequences coding for the same CDR3. The chain carries TRBV18 and TRBJ1-1; no reliable D call. The germline V and J ends were trimmed by 4 bases and 2 bases, with 5 bases remaining between them. CDR3 length: 12 residues. CDR1 is KGHSH and CDR2 is LQKENI in the germline V gene. The CDR3 here is CASSLTNTEAFF. The CDR3 DNA sequence: TGTGCCAGCTCACTTACAAACACTGAAGCTTTCTTT.

The V call is TRBV2, the J call TRBJ1-2; D is undetermined. CDR1 and CDR2 from the germline V gene are SNHLY and FYNNEI. This CDR3 contains 12 residues. V lost 10 bases to trimming and J lost 6 bases, with 15 bases between them. As DNA, the CDR3 is TGTGCCACCCTGACACCTGCTCATGGCTACACCTTC. It translates to CATLTPAHGYTF.

This chain uses TRBV20-1 with TRBJ2-1; possible D gene TRBD2, 6 bases. This CDR3 region has 18 residues. The V gene lost 3 bases and the J gene lost 0 bases, with 21 bases spanning the gap. The V gene's germline CDR1 is DFQATT and CDR2 SNEGSKA (reference sequence). CDR3 region: CSASLRDSHEFSYNEQFF. CDR3 nucleotide sequence: TGCAGTGCTAGTCTCCGGGACTCCCACGAATTCTCCTACAATGAGCAGTTCTTC.

This chain connects TRBV7-2 to TRBJ1-3; tentatively, D is TRBD1 (6 bases). The V gene's germline CDR1 is SGHTA and CDR2 FQGNSA. V was clipped by 1 base and J by 0 bases, with 10 bases between them. This CDR3 is built from 16 residues. CDR3: CASSLGWTVSGNTIYF. In DNA form, the CDR3 reads TGTGCCAGCAGCTTAGGTTGGACAGTCTCTGGAAACACCATATATTTT.

V usage is TRBV6-5 and J usage is TRBJ2-7; 9 bases align to TRBD1. V gave up 2 bases and J gave up 4 bases; unmatched junction bases: 6. The germline gives CDR1 MNHEY, CDR2 SVGAGI. The CDR3 is 15 amino acids. The CDR3 DNA reads TGTGCCAGCAGTTACCGCGGGACAGGGAATTACGAGCAGTACTTC. Amino acids: CASSYRGTGNYEQYF.

This rearrangement joins TRBV6-5 to TRBJ2-3; 8 positions agree with TRBD1. The trim removed 2 bases at V and 6 bases at J, leaving 4 bases unmatched. Germline V gene data show CDR1 as MNHEY and CDR2 as SVGAGI. The CDR3 consists of 14 residues. Here the CDR3 DNA reads TGTGCCAGCAGTTACCAGGGGGCTAGGGATACGCAGTATTTT. Its translation is CASSYQGARDTQYF.

The chain joins TRBV9 to TRBJ1-2, with 10 bases lining up with TRBD1. Trimming cost V 0 bases and J 2 bases; bases outside gene matches: 4. The CDR3 is 16 residues long. Per the germline V gene, CDR1 is SGDLS and CDR2 is YYNGEE. Here the CDR3 DNA reads TGTGCCAGCAGCGTAGGAGGACAGGGGGGCAACTATGGCTACACCTTC. Its translation: CASSVGGQGGNYGYTF.

This chain uses TRBV7-2 with TRBJ2-1, with D perhaps matching TRBD2 (5 bases). Germline lookup yields CDR1 SGHTA and CDR2 FQGNSA. This CDR3 is built from 16 residues. Trimming left V 2 bases short and J 5 bases short, with 16 bases between. The CDR3 is CASSLRGPSVHNEQFF. The CDR3 DNA reads as TGTGCCAGCAGCTTAAGAGGGCCGAGCGTCCACAATGAGCAGTTCTTC.

This clone was seen just once. J is TRBJ2-3 and V is TRBV6-5; D might be TRBD2 (6 bases). V was pared by 7 bases and J by 4 bases, with 15 bases between. The CDR3 covers 14 residues. Germline V gene lookup returns CDR1 MNHEY and CDR2 SVGAGI. For the CDR3, the DNA is TGTGCCAGCATCTCGGTACGGGGGTCAGATACGCAGTATTTT. Its translation: CASISVRGSDTQYF.

This chain joins TRBV19 and TRBJ1-1; D is perhaps TRBD1 (5 bases). CDR3 length: 17 amino acids. Trimming left V 9 bases short and J 6 bases short, with 29 bases between. Germline V lookup: CDR1 LNHDA, CDR2 SQIVND (reference sequence). The CDR3 loop is CASTEVGVTVLRSEAFF. As DNA, the CDR3 is TGTGCCAGCACCGAGGTTGGGGTGACAGTGCTTAGGTCTGAAGCTTTCTTT.

This chain uses TRBV30 with TRBJ1-2; the D gene is possibly TRBD1 (6 bases). Germline lookup yields CDR1 GTSNPN and CDR2 SVGIG (reference sequence). V dropped 4 bases and J dropped 2 bases, with 14 bases sitting between them. The CDR3 runs 14 residues. CDR3 loop: CAWKGQGRNYGYTF. The DNA of the CDR3 is TGTGCCTGGAAGGGGCAGGGGCGGAACTATGGCTACACCTTC.

V gene TRBV10-3 combines with J gene TRBJ2-3; 12 nucleotides agree with TRBD1. This CDR3 region has 16 residues. Germline V gene data show CDR1 as ENHRY and CDR2 as SYGVKD. V lost 3 bases, J lost 4 bases, and 5 bases stayed unmatched. In nucleotides, the CDR3 is TGTGCCATCAGTGACACCGGGACAGGGGGCCCAGATACGCAGTATTTT. Its protein is CAISDTGTGGPDTQYF.

The chain employs TRBV6-5 and TRBJ1-1; D gene unclear. The V and J ends lost 6 bases and 1 base respectively, with 9 bases between them. This CDR3 has 13 amino acids. Germline values: CDR1 MNHEY, CDR2 SVGAGI. The CDR3: CASRLQENTEAFF. CDR3 DNA sequence: TGTGCCAGCAGATTACAAGAGAACACTGAAGCTTTCTTT.

The chain employs TRBV7-3 and TRBJ1-2, with a weak D call TRBD1 (6 bases). This CDR3 spans 12 amino acids. V was cut by 2 bases and J by 7 bases, with 8 bases left in between. The germline CDR1 and CDR2 sequences are SGHTA and FQGTGA. The CDR3 sequence is CASSLPGAGYTF. CDR3 DNA sequence: TGTGCCAGCAGCTTACCAGGGGCTGGCTACACCTTC.

The chain is built from TRBV9 and TRBJ2-2, with TRBD1 as a possible D gene (6 bases). Trimming pared 3 bases from V and 4 bases from J, leaving 10 bases between. The CDR3 covers 14 residues. Per the germline V gene, CDR1 is SGDLS and CDR2 is YYNGEE. The CDR3 bases are TGTGCCAGCAGCGCGGACAGTCTCACCGGGGAGCTGTTTTTT. Its protein product is CASSADSLTGELFF.

The chain recombines TRBV7-2 with TRBJ2-3, with D possibly being TRBD2 (6 bases). Germline loops: CDR1 SGHTA, CDR2 FQGNSA. The CDR3 loop spans 14 amino acids. V was shortened by 5 bases and J by 0 bases, with 9 bases between the two germline ends. The CDR3 nucleotides are TGTGCCAGCAGCCGGGACTTTAGCACAGATACGCAGTATTTT. This sequence encodes CASSRDFSTDTQYF.

This sequence joins TRBV27 and TRBJ1-1; D is undetermined. The CDR3 contains 13 residues. Germline V gives CDR1 MNHEY, CDR2 SMNVEV (reference sequence). Trimming cost V 5 bases and J 4 bases, with 11 bases left between them. CDR3 loop: CASSPLRLTEAFF. CDR3 bases: TGTGCCAGCAGTCCCCTCCGACTCACTGAAGCTTTCTTT.

This sequence joins TRBV6-5 and TRBJ1-3, with a tentative D call TRBD1 (5 bases). CDR1 is MNHEY, CDR2 SVGAGI, per germline. Trimming took 7 bases from V and 0 from J, leaving 13 bases between them. The CDR3 is 15 residues long. For the CDR3, the DNA is TGTGCCAGCAAGGCAGGGCACTTCTCTGGAAACACCATATATTTT. Protein sequence: CASKAGHFSGNTIYF.

In DNA form, the CDR3 reads TGTGCCAGCACCCGGGGAGGTAGTCGGATCGTTCGGAATCAGCCCCAGCATTTT. This codes for CASTRGGSRIVRNQPQHF. The chain recombines TRBV6-4 with TRBJ1-5; the D is unclear. Germline CDR1 is MRHNA and CDR2 is SNTAGT. The CDR3 spans 18 residues. Deletions cut 7 bases from V and 4 bases from J, with 26 bases between.